The present T cell receptor beta chain was sequenced within a study of T cell responses to AZD1222 COVID-19 vaccine. Whole-study results and caveats: Donors in the cohort were predominantly white British and more often female, and clonal diversity was possibly underestimated. Compared with day 0, the breadth and depth of the Spike-specific TCR repertoire rose significantly after two doses of AZD1222.

This CDR3 region has 15 residues. Trimming removed 8 bases at V and 6 bases at J, with 19 bases between. CDR1 is MNHEY and CDR2 is SMNVEV in the germline V gene (reference sequence). The analysis combined second doses at about 4 or about 12 weeks. This clone was recorded only once. The antigen is not known. The repertoire was sequenced with immunoSEQ multiplex PCR; TCRdb's copy has only in-frame clones and lacks some. The sample holds 100,000 to 120,000 clones, 89% seen once. The clonotype originates from an adult who received the AZD1222 COVID-19 vaccine. V gene TRBV27 combines with J gene TRBJ2-2, with D perhaps TRBD1 or TRBD2 (5 bases each). The source was peripheral blood, collected 28 days after the second AZD1222 dose. The DNA for the CDR3 is TGTGCCAGCTTCGGACGGGAAAGGGGTGCCGGGGAGCTGTTTTTT. It encodes CASFGRERGAGELFF.